Listed here are 30 T cell receptor beta chains from one sample, sequenced in a study of T cells after yellow fever vaccination (dated by TCRdb to about 2019). The label giving this sample's treatment or condition can be read as: live attenuated yellow fever vaccine strain. The library was prepared using 5' RACE. Sequenced using an Illumina HiSeq 2500. TCRdb passed the public sequencing reads through fastp at Q25 and MiXCR, retaining productive beta sequences. Every entry covers one CDR3 protein and lists the most common genes and DNA from its rows. Across this sample there are approximately 180,000 distinct CDR3 sequences, with about 6.2% seen only once. Roughly 3% of the sample rests with the top ten. The specimen was CD4+ T cells sorted from PBMCs, collected on the day of the first yellow fever vaccination. These receptors were collected from a man between 18 and 29 years old who received the YFV17D yellow fever vaccine.

This clonotype was picked up a small number of times. The chain uses TRBV6-2 or TRBV6-3 and TRBJ2-2, with D tentatively TRBD1 (5 bases). The CDR3 sequence is 14 residues long. Germline V gene lookup returns CDR1 MNHEY and CDR2 SVGEGT. V was pared by 5 bases and J by 2 bases, with 9 bases between. This CDR3 is CASSLGVNTGELFF. The CDR3 coding sequence is TGTGCCAGCAGTCTAGGGGTTAACACCGGGGAGCTGTTTTTT.

Of note for this clonotype: This may arise from a read error, as a much more abundant clone is one base away. The rearrangement links TRBV4-1 to TRBJ2-3; 11 bases are shared with TRBD2. The CDR3 contains 16 residues. In germline, CDR1 is MGHRA, CDR2 YSYEKL. The CDR3 DNA follows: TGCGACAGCAGCCAGGTAGCGGGGGGGCTTCAAGATACGCAGTATTTT. This codes for CDSSQVAGGLQDTQYF.

This clonotype was detected ten times or more. The DNA for the CDR3 is TGCAGTGCCGACAGGGGGCGAGGAAACACCGGGGAGCTGTTTTTT. Translating gives CSADRGRGNTGELFF. This rearrangement joins TRBV20-1 to TRBJ2-2; 10 bases match TRBD1. The CDR3 consists of 15 residues. V shed 6 bases and J 2 bases; nucleotides not matched to a gene: 6. Germline-derived CDR1 and CDR2 are DFQATT and SNEGSKA (reference sequence).

This clonotype has just a few counts. The chain employs TRBV5-1 and TRBJ1-2; D is undetermined. V was cut by 0 bases and J by 5 bases, with 14 bases left in between. Germline V gene lookup returns CDR1 SGHRS and CDR2 YFSETQ. The CDR3 totals 15 residues. In nucleotides, the CDR3 is TGCGCCAGCAGCTTGGACCCCGGGTCGGCGTATGGCTACACCTTC. Translated, it gives CASSLDPGSAYGYTF.

About this clonotype itself: A single base separates this from a much larger clone, so it may be a read error. V is TRBV29-1 and J is TRBJ2-5; 8 positions agree with TRBD2. Germline V gene lookup returns CDR1 SQVTM and CDR2 ANQGSEA. The CDR3 runs to 14 residues. Unmatched junction bases numbered 11, after V lost 4 bases and J lost 7 bases. CDR3: CSVGPGGRKGTQYF. CDR3 DNA sequence: TGCAGCGTTGGGCCGGGGGGGAGGAAAGGGACCCAGTACTTC.

This clonotype was observed a handful of times. This chain joins TRBV7-9 and TRBJ1-3, with D unresolved. Trimming removed 8 bases from V and 0 bases from J, with 5 bases in between. This CDR3 spans 12 amino acids. In germline, CDR1 is SEHNR, CDR2 FQNEAQ (reference sequence). The CDR3 is CASLLSGNTIYF. The CDR3 nucleotides are TGTGCCAGCCTTCTCTCTGGAAACACCATATATTTT.

This clonotype was observed many times. The CDR3 reads CASSLLLAGGRTGELFF. The CDR3 bases are TGTGCCAGCAGCTTGCTCCTAGCGGGGGGCAGGACCGGGGAGCTGTTTTTT. V and J are TRBV5-6 and TRBJ2-2, with 11 bases identical to TRBD2. This CDR3 spans 17 amino acids. The germline CDR1 and CDR2 sequences are SGHDT and YYEEEE. The trim removed 1 base at V and 5 bases at J, leaving 7 bases unmatched.

The chain recombines TRBV5-1 with TRBJ1-1, with D maybe TRBD1 (5 bases). Trimming cost V 2 bases and J 4 bases, with 9 bases left between them. Germline-derived CDR1 and CDR2 are SGHRS and YFSETQ. CDR3 length: 13 amino acids. The CDR3 protein is CASSFIGATEAFF. DNA for the CDR3: TGCGCCAGCAGCTTTATCGGGGCCACTGAAGCTTTCTTT. The full variable domain, with the rest looked up from reference TRBV5-1 and TRBJ1-1, is KAGVTQTPRYLIKTRGQQVTLSCSPISGHRSVSWYQQTPGQGLQFLFEYFSETQRNKGNFPGRFSGRQFSNSRSEMNVSTLELGDSALYLCASSFIGATEAFFGQGTRLTVV.

This clonotype occurred a few times. V and J are TRBV6-5 and TRBJ2-5; weak D call: TRBD2 (7 bases). The CDR3 is 13 amino acids. Germline lookup yields CDR1 MNHEY and CDR2 SVGAGI. Trimming took off 4 bases at V and 4 bases at J, with 10 bases between the two ends. The CDR3 loop reads CASSWGGRETQYF. The DNA of the CDR3 is TGTGCCAGCAGTTGGGGGGGGCGAGAGACCCAGTACTTC.

The rearrangement links TRBV4-2 to TRBJ1-2; D is perhaps TRBD1 (6 bases). V lost 3 bases, J lost 4 bases, and 12 bases lay in between. This CDR3 region has 14 residues. Per germline, CDR1 LGHNA and CDR2 YNFKEQ. The CDR3 loop reads CASSHPQGIYGYTF. The CDR3 region has the DNA TGTGCCAGCAGCCACCCTCAGGGGATCTATGGCTACACCTTC.

The sample holds a few counts of this clonotype. This chain uses TRBV5-1 with TRBJ2-5; possible D gene TRBD2, 5 bases. Between the trimmed V and J ends, which lost 4 bases and 5 bases, there was a span of 18 bases. This CDR3 spans 15 amino acids. Germline V gene sequence: CDR1 SGHRS, CDR2 YFSETQ. The CDR3 DNA reads as TGCGCCAGCAGCCGTGGAGAGGGTTTGTTGGAGACCCAGTACTTC. Its translation: CASSRGEGLLETQYF.

This clonotype has a handful of counts. The chain combines TRBV7-2 with TRBJ2-5; tentatively, D is TRBD2 (5 bases). The CDR3 consists of 13 residues. CDR1 and CDR2 from the germline V gene are SGHTA and FQGNSA. V was trimmed by 5 bases and J by 5 bases, leaving 12 bases between them. The CDR3 region is CASSGGGGETQYF. The CDR3, as DNA: TGTGCCAGCAGCGGCGGTGGCGGGGAGACCCAGTACTTC.

This clonotype was observed once. This may stem from a read error, because a much larger clone lies one nucleotide away. V and J are TRBV5-5 and TRBJ2-3; D perhaps matches TRBD1 (6 bases). The germline V gene encodes CDR1 SGHKS and CDR2 YYEKEE (reference sequence). This CDR3 spans 16 amino acids. CDR3: CAGSFQGQRGTDTQYF. CDR3 bases: TGTGCCGGCAGCTTCCAGGGGCAGAGGGGCACAGATACGCAGTATTTT.

The CDR3 protein is CATNPRDSPETQYF. The CDR3 DNA is TGTGCCACCAATCCTAGGGACTCGCCAGAGACCCAGTACTTC. The chain combines TRBV24-1 with TRBJ2-5; D is possibly TRBD2 (6 bases). The CDR3 covers 14 residues. V gave up 8 bases and J gave up 4 bases, with 16 bases separating them. From germline, CDR1 is KGHDR and CDR2 SFDVKD.

Only a few counts were recorded for this clonotype. The genes are TRBV29-1 and TRBJ2-1; no clear D. CDR3 length equals 12 residues. CDR1 and CDR2 from the germline V gene are SQVTM and ANQGSEA. V lost 3 bases, J lost 3 bases, and 6 bases lay in between. The CDR3 loop is CSVEVGYNEQFF. The CDR3 DNA is TGCAGCGTTGAGGTGGGCTACAATGAGCAGTTCTTC.

This clonotype was seen a handful of times. The chain is built from TRBV7-9 and TRBJ2-5; perhaps TRBD2 as D (6 bases). With 6 bases removed from V and 5 bases from J, the gap between germline ends came to 19 bases. This CDR3 is 15 amino acids long. Germline lookup yields CDR1 SEHNR and CDR2 FQNEAQ (reference sequence). CDR3 in amino acids: CASSPQFLRGETQYF. In DNA, the CDR3 is TGTGCCAGCAGTCCCCAGTTCTTACGGGGGGAGACCCAGTACTTC.

CDR3 residues: CASSLTDTTEQYF. CDR3 nucleotide sequence: TGTGCCAGCAGCTTAACAGACACTACCGAGCAGTACTTC. The chain employs TRBV7-3 and TRBJ2-7, with D hard to call. Germline V gives CDR1 SGHTA, CDR2 FQGTGA. The CDR3 runs 13 residues. V was pared by 0 bases and J by 6 bases, with 9 bases between.

This clonotype was counted at least ten times. The chain links TRBV10-3 to TRBJ2-1; the D is unclear. The germline CDR1 and CDR2 sequences are ENHRY and SYGVKD. The CDR3 is 12 amino acids. The V end lost 10 bases, the J end lost 7 bases, and 14 bases lay between the germline ends. This CDR3 is CATNNLLNEQFF. Written as DNA, the CDR3 is TGTGCCACCAATAATTTGTTGAATGAGCAGTTCTTC.

This clonotype was seen repeatedly, ten times or more. V is TRBV5-1 and J is TRBJ2-5; unclear D gene. Germline CDR1 SGHRS, CDR2 YFSETQ. V was trimmed by 0 bases and J by 4 bases, leaving 13 bases between them. This CDR3 comprises 15 residues. This chain's CDR3 is CASSLGPTLGETQYF. DNA of the CDR3: TGCGCCAGCAGCTTGGGGCCGACGCTCGGAGAGACCCAGTACTTC.

Many counts were recorded for this clonotype. The chain combines TRBV7-2 with TRBJ2-5; either TRBD1 or TRBD2 may fit D (5 bases each). Trimming cost V 1 base and J 7 bases, with 7 bases left between them. CDR3 size: 12 residues. Germline CDR1 is SGHTA and CDR2 is FQGNSA. CDR3 coding DNA: TGTGCCAGCAGCTTAGAGAGGGGGACCCAGTACTTC. It codes for CASSLERGTQYF.

The rearrangement joins TRBV18 to TRBJ2-4, with 10 bases aligning to TRBD2. Per germline, CDR1 KGHSH and CDR2 LQKENI. V shed 1 base, J shed 2 bases, and the junction held 2 bases outside the gene matches. This CDR3 is built from 16 residues. The DNA of the CDR3 is TGTGCCAGCTCACCACTAGCGGGGGGCACCAAAAACATTCAGTACTTC. This sequence encodes CASSPLAGGTKNIQYF. The entire variable domain, with the rest obtained from reference TRBV18 and TRBJ2-4, is as follows: NAGVMQNPRHLVRRRGQEARLRCSPMKGHSHVYWYRQLPEEGLKFMVYLQKENIIDESGMPKERFSAEFPKEGPSILRIQQVVRGDSAAYFCASSPLAGGTKNIQYFGAGTRLSVL.

The chain links TRBV29-1 to TRBJ1-1; TRBD1 aligns across 10 bases. The ends lost 4 bases at V and 6 bases at J; junction bases unmatched: 8. Germline V gene lookup returns CDR1 SQVTM and CDR2 ANQGSEA. This CDR3 spans 14 amino acids. CDR3 in amino acids: CSVASGQGGAEAFF. The CDR3 DNA reads as TGCAGCGTTGCATCTGGACAGGGGGGCGCTGAAGCTTTCTTT.

The chain links TRBV20-1 to TRBJ2-1; TRBD2 matches 9 bases. Per germline, CDR1 DFQATT and CDR2 SNEGSKA (reference sequence). The CDR3 totals 14 residues. V lost 5 bases, J lost 5 bases, and 7 bases stayed unmatched. CDR3 nucleotide sequence: TGCAGTGCTCTAAGCGGGGGGCCCCACAATGAGCAGTTCTTC. The encoded protein is CSALSGGPHNEQFF.

This clonotype came up many times. The germline gene is not matched at one end of the junction; a read error may be the cause. This rearrangement joins TRBV11-3 to TRBJ1-1; D possibly corresponds to TRBD1 (6 bases). This CDR3 region has 13 residues. The germline gives CDR1 SGHNT, CDR2 YENEEA. The CDR3 coding sequence is TGCGCCAGCAGCTTGACAGGGAACACTGAAGCTTTCTTT. It is translated as CASSLTGNTEAFF.

This clonotype turned up a few times. The V call is TRBV27, the J call TRBJ2-7; 8 nucleotides match TRBD1. The V gene's germline CDR1 is MNHEY and CDR2 SMNVEV (reference sequence). CDR3 length: 17 amino acids. The junction had 15 bases not matched to a gene; V was cut back by 3 bases and J by 5 bases. The CDR3 region has the DNA TGTGCCAGCAGTTTCGCGGTTAATCGGCAGGGGGCTAACGAGCAGTACGTC. It yields the protein CASSFAVNRQGANEQYV.

This clonotype occurred a few times. The chain combines TRBV21-1 with TRBJ1-2; the tabulated D call, TRBD1, remains unverified against the DNA. TRBV21-1 corresponds to a pseudogene. The CDR3 is 16 residues long. The CDR3 here is CASSGRDRGISYGYTF. The CDR3 DNA is TGTGCCAGCAGTGGCAGGGACAGGGGTATTAGCTATGGCTACACCTTC.

This clonotype was seen many times. The chain uses TRBV5-1 and TRBJ2-2; D possibly corresponds to TRBD1 (6 bases). Trimming cost V 5 bases and J 0 bases, with 23 bases left between them. CDR1 is SGHRS, CDR2 YFSETQ, per germline. The CDR3 consists of 19 residues. The CDR3 region has the DNA TGCGCCAGCAGAGGTGCAGGGGCGAAAACTCCGACGAACACCGGGGAGCTGTTTTTT. Protein: CASRGAGAKTPTNTGELFF.

This clonotype turned up a few times. The chain carries TRBV3-1 and TRBJ1-1, with unresolved D. The CDR3 has 17 residues. V lost 0 bases and J 0 bases, leaving 14 bases between the germline ends. Germline assignment: CDR1 LGHDT and CDR2 YNNKEL (reference sequence). The CDR3 nucleotides are TGTGCCAGCAGCCAAGAACTTCATACTGCAGTGAACACTGAAGCTTTCTTT. Its translation: CASSQELHTAVNTEAFF.

Ten or more counts support this clonotype. The chain links TRBV5-1 to TRBJ2-7, with D unresolved. The V gene's germline CDR1 is SGHRS and CDR2 YFSETQ. This CDR3 spans 14 amino acids. V was cut by 0 bases and J by 1 base, with 8 bases left in between. CDR3 in amino acids: CASSLDSPSYEQYF. The CDR3 DNA is TGCGCCAGCAGCTTGGACAGCCCTTCCTACGAGCAGTACTTC. Filled out from reference TRBV5-1 and TRBJ2-7, the complete variable domain reads KAGVTQTPRYLIKTRGQQVTLSCSPISGHRSVSWYQQTPGQGLQFLFEYFSETQRNKGNFPGRFSGRQFSNSRSEMNVSTLELGDSALYLCASSLDSPSYEQYFGPGTRLTVT.

The chain uses TRBV19 and TRBJ2-7, with 9 positions matching TRBD2. Looked up from germline, CDR1 is LNHDA and CDR2 is SQIVND (reference sequence). V was pared by 5 bases and J by 1 base, with 15 bases of the junction left unmatched. The CDR3 covers 18 residues. The CDR3 coding sequence is TGTGCCAGTAGTGTCCGCCAGATCGCTAGCGGGGTTTCCTACGAGCAGTACTTC. Protein: CASSVRQIASGVSYEQYF. The variable domain in full, completed from reference TRBV19 and TRBJ2-7, reads DGGITQSPKYLFRKEGQNVTLSCEQNLNHDAMYWYRQDPGQGLRLIYYSQIVNDFQKGDIAEGYSVSREKKESFPLTVTSAQKNPTAFYLCASSVRQIASGVSYEQYFGPGTRLTVT.